The sequence of this T cell receptor beta chain was determined in a study of CD8+CD57+ T cells in acquired aplastic anemia. Patients included in sequencing had previously demonstrated CD8+CD57+ cell expansion by flow cytometry. The use of genomic DNA as template underpinned the TCR beta VDJ and CDR3 profiling. A single record per CDR3 protein comes from TCRdb applying MiXCR to the reads. In the table there are about 160,000 distinct CDR3 sequences, about 70% of which are singletons. The CDR3 contains 15 residues. Between the trimmed V and J ends, which lost 0 bases and 2 bases, there was a span of 11 bases. Germline CDR1 reads SGDLS; CDR2 reads YYNGEE. In this sample, this clonotype turned up once.

This chain uses TRBV9 with TRBJ2-5; D ambiguous. This receptor was obtained from a human donor with aplastic anemia. Sequencing was carried out using sorted CD4+, CD8+, or CD8+CD57+ T cells (not recorded which) from PBMCs. The CDR3 DNA reads TGTGCCAGCAGCGTAGCTGGGCTAGTTCAAGAGACCCAGTACTTC. It encodes CASSVAGLVQETQYF.